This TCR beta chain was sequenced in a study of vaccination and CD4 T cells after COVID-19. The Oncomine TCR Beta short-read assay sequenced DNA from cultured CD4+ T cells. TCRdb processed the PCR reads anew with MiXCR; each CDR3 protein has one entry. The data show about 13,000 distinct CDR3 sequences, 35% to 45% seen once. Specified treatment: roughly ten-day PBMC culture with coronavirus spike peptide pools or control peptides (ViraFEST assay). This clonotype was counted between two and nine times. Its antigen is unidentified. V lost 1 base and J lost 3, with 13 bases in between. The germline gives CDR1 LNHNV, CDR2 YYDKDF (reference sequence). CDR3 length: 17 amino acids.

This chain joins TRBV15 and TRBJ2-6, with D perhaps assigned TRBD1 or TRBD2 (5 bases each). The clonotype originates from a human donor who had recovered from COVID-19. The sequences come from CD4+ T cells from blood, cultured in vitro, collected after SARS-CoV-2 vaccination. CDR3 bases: TGTGCCACCAGCAGAGTTTCCGGGGCGAGTGGGGCCAACGTCCTGACTTTC. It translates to CATSRVSGASGANVLTF.